The 31 T cell receptor beta chains below come from one sample, sequenced in a study of cytomegalovirus exposure and HLA in healthy donors. PCR employed 60 Vbeta and 13 Jbeta primers. The repertoire was sequenced with immunoSEQ multiplex PCR; TCRdb's copy has only in-frame clones and lacks some. The sample yields about 110,000 clones, around 62% seen once. The sample comprised PBMCs. The receptor source for this set is a man aged 25-45 years in good health and CMV-seropositive.

The table lists this clone with a count of one. V usage is TRBV2 and J usage is TRBJ1-1; maybe TRBD1 (6 bases). With 3 bases removed from V and 8 bases from J, the gap between germline ends came to 16 bases. CDR1 and CDR2 from the germline V gene are SNHLY and FYNNEI. This CDR3 spans 14 amino acids. The CDR3 DNA reads TGTGCCAGCAGTGAGGAAGGGGGTGGGTTGGAAGCTTTCTTT. Its protein is CASSEEGGGLEAFF. Full variable domain (outside the CDR3, taken from reference TRBV2 and TRBJ1-1): EPEVTQTPSHQVTQMGQEVILRCVPISNHLYFYWYRQILGQKVEFLVSFYNNEISEKSEIFDDQFSVERPDGSNFTLKIRSTKLEDSAMYFCASSEEGGGLEAFFGQGTRLTVV.

The CDR3 region is CSAPRYETQYF. CDR3 bases: TGCAGTGCGCCTCGCTATGAGACCCAGTACTTC. The V gene is TRBV20-1, the J gene TRBJ2-5; D remains unclear. The CDR3 runs 11 residues. Per the germline V gene, CDR1 is DFQATT and CDR2 is SNEGSKA (reference sequence). Trimming pared 6 bases from V and 5 bases from J, leaving 10 bases between.

V gene TRBV25-1 combines with J gene TRBJ2-5; D may be TRBD2 (7 bases). The germline CDR1 and CDR2 sequences are MGHDK and SYGVNS. CDR3 length equals 15 residues. Trimming stripped 2 bases from V and 2 bases from J, with 12 bases between. CDR3 sequence: CASSERGGSQETQYF. The CDR3 DNA sequence: TGTGCCAGCAGTGAAAGGGGGGGTTCACAAGAGACCCAGTACTTC.

This clone was counted between two and nine times. The chain is built from TRBV2 and TRBJ2-4; TRBD2 aligns across 7 bases. Germline V gene sequence: CDR1 SNHLY, CDR2 FYNNEI. This CDR3 is built from 12 residues. V lost 7 bases and J lost 7; bases outside the gene matches: 4. The CDR3 DNA reads as TGTGCCAGCACGGAGGGAGGGAACATTCAGTACTTC. Translated: CASTEGGNIQYF.

This chain connects TRBV11-1 to TRBJ1-1; 9 bases line up with TRBD1. This CDR3 contains 16 residues. The germline gives CDR1 SGHAT, CDR2 FQDESV (reference sequence). With V trimmed by 5 bases and J by 4 bases, 11 bases remained unmatched. The CDR3 DNA is TGTGCCAGCAGCCAATCGGGACAGGGCCAGGGCACTGAAGCTTTCTTT. It specifies CASSQSGQGQGTEAFF.

J is TRBJ2-3 and V is TRBV13; TRBD2 agrees at 12 bases. From germline, CDR1 is PRHDT and CDR2 FYEKMQ (reference sequence). The length of the CDR3 is 17 residues. V gave up 5 bases and J gave up 3 bases; unmatched junction bases: 9. The CDR3 DNA reads as TGTGCCAGCAGCCTACGACTAGCGGGAGTTCAGACAGATACGCAGTATTTT. Protein: CASSLRLAGVQTDTQYF.

The chain uses TRBV7-6 and TRBJ1-1; TRBD1 is a possible D gene (5 bases). The V and J ends lost 3 bases and 0 bases respectively, with 8 bases between them. The germline V gene encodes CDR1 SGHVS and CDR2 FNYEAQ. The length of the CDR3 is 14 residues. CDR3 in amino acids: CASSLGTMNTEAFF. DNA of the CDR3: TGTGCCAGCAGCTTGGGGACTATGAACACTGAAGCTTTCTTT.

V is TRBV30 and J is TRBJ1-5, with D possibly being TRBD1 (6 bases). Trimming left V 8 bases short and J 1 base short, with 12 bases between. The CDR3 runs 13 residues. Germline CDR1 GTSNPN, CDR2 SVGIG (reference sequence). The CDR3: CARGGRSNQPQHF. The CDR3 coding sequence is TGTGCCCGAGGGGGTCGGAGCAATCAGCCCCAGCATTTT.

The chain is built from TRBV4-1 and TRBJ2-1; D remains ambiguous. This CDR3 has 14 residues. Germline CDR1 and CDR2: MGHRA and YSYEKL. V was cut by 3 bases and J by 3 bases, with 9 bases left in between. The CDR3 reads CASSQSGYYNEQFF. DNA for the CDR3: TGCGCCAGCAGCCAGTCAGGATACTACAATGAGCAGTTCTTC.

The V and J genes are TRBV5-1 and TRBJ1-1; no definite D call. There are 13 residues in the CDR3. Germline V gives CDR1 SGHRS, CDR2 YFSETQ. V gave up 4 bases and J gave up 0 bases, with 7 bases separating them. For the CDR3, the DNA is TGCGCCAGCAGCACAGCAATGAACACTGAAGCTTTCTTT. This translates into CASSTAMNTEAFF.

The chain combines TRBV9 with TRBJ1-1, with no clear D. In germline, CDR1 is SGDLS, CDR2 YYNGEE. V was trimmed by 2 bases and J by 3 bases, leaving 8 bases between them. The CDR3 runs 13 residues. The CDR3 bases are TGTGCCAGCAGCGTGGTTCAGGACACTGAAGCTTTCTTT. It codes for CASSVVQDTEAFF.

The V and J genes are TRBV19 and TRBJ2-3; D may be TRBD1 (6 bases). The germline V gene has CDR1 LNHDA and CDR2 SQIVND (reference sequence). CDR3 length equals 16 residues. Trimming stripped 5 bases from V and 1 base from J, with 16 bases between. The CDR3 region is CASSLRQAVGTDTQYF. DNA for the CDR3: TGTGCCAGTAGTCTCCGACAGGCCGTTGGCACAGATACGCAGTATTTT.

The chain links TRBV2 to TRBJ2-3, with 7 positions matching TRBD2. CDR1 is SNHLY and CDR2 is FYNNEI in the germline V gene. This CDR3 region has 13 residues. V trimming: 6 bases; J trimming: 9 bases; junction bases outside the gene matches: 9. The CDR3 DNA sequence: TGTGCCAGCAGGGACCGGGGGGTAGGAACGCAGTATTTT. Translation gives CASRDRGVGTQYF.

V usage is TRBV2 and J usage is TRBJ1-5; the match to TRBD1 covers 8 bases. This CDR3 is built from 18 residues. Germline V gene sequence: CDR1 SNHLY, CDR2 FYNNEI. J gave up 4 bases and V 3 bases, and 14 bases lay outside the gene matches. CDR3 in DNA: TGTGCCAGCAGTGACGCCCGGGACAGGACCGGGCTGAATCAGCCCCAGCATTTT. Translating gives CASSDARDRTGLNQPQHF.

CDR3 coding DNA: TGCACCAGCAGCCAAGGTTGTCATGGCGGGTTCTCCTACGAGCAGTACTTC. It is translated as CTSSQGCHGGFSYEQYF. The chain recombines TRBV1 with TRBJ2-7; the table names TRBD2, a call not compared with the DNA. TRBV1 is a recognized pseudogene. The CDR3 runs 17 residues.

The V gene is TRBV7-9, the J gene TRBJ2-7; TRBD1 agrees at 7 bases. V was clipped by 5 bases and J by 1 base; unmatched bases: 11. Germline V gene lookup returns CDR1 SEHNR and CDR2 FQNEAQ (reference sequence). The CDR3 runs 16 residues. CDR3 in amino acids: CASSPLKGAPSYEQYF. The CDR3 DNA sequence: TGTGCCAGCAGCCCACTAAAGGGGGCCCCGTCCTACGAGCAGTACTTC.

The chain employs TRBV13 and TRBJ2-1; 13 nucleotides align to TRBD2. V was pared by 5 bases and J by 9 bases, with 10 bases of the junction left unmatched. Germline V lookup: CDR1 PRHDT, CDR2 FYEKMQ (reference sequence). The CDR3 is made up of 16 amino acids. In nucleotides, the CDR3 is TGTGCCAGCAGCCAATCGGGACTAGCGGGGTGGAGTGAGCAGTTCTTC. Its translation: CASSQSGLAGWSEQFF.

The CDR3 loop is CASSFPGGTEKLFF. CDR3 DNA: TGTGCCAGCAGCTTCCCAGGGGGGACTGAAAAACTGTTTTTT. The rearrangement uses TRBV11-2 and TRBJ1-4; 7 bases agree with TRBD1. This CDR3 comprises 14 residues. V gave up 3 bases and J gave up 7 bases; unmatched junction bases: 5. The germline V gene has CDR1 SGHAT and CDR2 FQNNGV. Supplemented by reference TRBV11-2 and TRBJ1-4, the full variable domain reads EAGVAQSPRYKIIEKRQSVAFWCNPISGHATLYWYQQILGQGPKLLIQFQNNGVVDDSQLPKDRFSAERLKGVDSTLKIQPAKLEDSAVYLCASSFPGGTEKLFFGSGTQLSVL.

The chain is built from TRBV5-1 and TRBJ1-4; 7 bases are shared with TRBD1. The junction had 6 bases not matched to a gene; V was cut back by 2 bases and J by 5 bases. Germline V gives CDR1 SGHRS, CDR2 YFSETQ. The CDR3 totals 15 residues. The CDR3 region is CASSFGDRDNEKLFF. The CDR3, as DNA: TGCGCCAGCAGCTTCGGAGACAGGGACAATGAAAAACTGTTTTTT.

This clone has just a few counts. V and J are TRBV5-1 and TRBJ2-7; D gene ambiguous. Germline V gene data show CDR1 as SGHRS and CDR2 as YFSETQ. Trimming stripped 5 bases from V and 8 bases from J, with 17 bases between. The CDR3 covers 13 residues. The CDR3 loop is CASSTQSSVKQYF. The CDR3 nucleotides are TGCGCCAGCAGTACGCAGTCCTCAGTGAAGCAGTACTTC.

This clone was observed a handful of times. The genes are TRBV5-4 and TRBJ2-3, with D perhaps TRBD1 (6 bases). V dropped 0 bases and J dropped 5 bases, with 16 bases sitting between them. Looked up from germline, CDR1 is SGHNT and CDR2 is YYREEE (reference sequence). The CDR3 covers 16 residues. The CDR3: CASSLENRARGDTQYF. Here the CDR3 DNA reads TGTGCCAGCAGCTTGGAAAACAGGGCGAGGGGAGATACGCAGTATTTT.

This clone was seen more than once but under ten times. The chain couples TRBV2 to TRBJ2-3, with TRBD2 as a possible D gene (6 bases). V was pared by 7 bases and J by 2 bases, with 13 bases between. This CDR3 contains 14 residues. Germline CDR1 SNHLY, CDR2 FYNNEI. The CDR3 bases are TGTGCCAGCACGGGACTCGGAAACACAGATACGCAGTATTTT. Protein sequence: CASTGLGNTDTQYF. Full variable domain (rest looked up from reference TRBV2 and TRBJ2-3): EPEVTQTPSHQVTQMGQEVILRCVPISNHLYFYWYRQILGQKVEFLVSFYNNEISEKSEIFDDQFSVERPDGSNFTLKIRSTKLEDSAMYFCASTGLGNTDTQYFGPGTRLTVL.

The V gene is TRBV2, the J gene TRBJ1-1; D is possibly TRBD1 (6 bases). Looked up from germline, CDR1 is SNHLY and CDR2 is FYNNEI. The germline V and J ends were trimmed by 4 bases and 6 bases, with 9 bases remaining between them. CDR3 length equals 12 residues. The CDR3 bases are TGTGCCAGCAGTGGGGGGGGCCCTGAAGCTTTCTTT. Translation: CASSGGGPEAFF.

J is TRBJ1-4 and V is TRBV6-6, with D perhaps matching TRBD1 (5 bases). Germline lookup yields CDR1 MNHNY and CDR2 SVGAGI (reference sequence). This CDR3 has 13 residues. The ends were cut back, 2 bases at V and 15 bases at J, with 16 bases in the middle. CDR3 coding DNA: TGTGCCAGCAGTTACAGACAGAATGAAAAGGTGTTTTTT. Translating it yields CASSYRQNEKVFF.

There are a few counts of this clone. This chain uses TRBV5-1 with TRBJ2-7, with D unclear. The germline V gene has CDR1 SGHRS and CDR2 YFSETQ. CDR3 size: 13 residues. V was shortened by 4 bases and J by 6 bases, with 14 bases between the two germline ends. This CDR3 reads CASSVRSIGEQYF. Here the CDR3 DNA reads TGCGCCAGCAGCGTAAGATCCATCGGCGAGCAGTACTTC.

The chain recombines TRBV7-2 with TRBJ1-2; 7 positions match TRBD1. J gave up 0 bases and V 2 bases, and 15 bases lay outside the gene matches. CDR1 is SGHTA and CDR2 is FQGNSA in the germline V gene. The CDR3 consists of 19 residues. DNA of the CDR3: TGTGCCAGCAGCTTACGGGTGGGACAGCTAAAAGAAGCTAACTATGGCTACACCTTC. Residues: CASSLRVGQLKEANYGYTF. The complete variable domain, with remaining parts taken from reference TRBV7-2 and TRBJ1-2, reads GAGVSQSPSNKVTEKGKDVELRCDPISGHTALYWYRQSLGQGLEFLIYFQGNSAPDKSGLPSDRFSAERTGGSVSTLTIQRTQQEDSAVYLCASSLRVGQLKEANYGYTFGSGTRLTVV.

This clone appeared a few times. This chain uses TRBV7-9 with TRBJ1-1; D not resolved. This CDR3 is built from 13 residues. Germline V gene lookup returns CDR1 SEHNR and CDR2 FQNEAQ (reference sequence). V was cut by 4 bases and J by 4 bases, with 10 bases left in between. The CDR3 spells CASSYVEITEAFF. The DNA for the CDR3 is TGTGCCAGCAGCTACGTAGAGATCACTGAAGCTTTCTTT.

In its sample, this clone was seen a few times. The chain has TRBV11-3 and TRBJ2-3, with 11 bases matching TRBD2. Germline V CDR1 and CDR2: SGHNT, YENEEA. V was pared by 1 base and J by 4 bases, with 13 bases of the junction left unmatched. This CDR3 contains 19 residues. The CDR3 region has the DNA TGTGCCAGCAGCTTAGGGTCTTGGGGTAGCGGGGGGGAAGCAGATACGCAGTATTTT. Amino acid sequence: CASSLGSWGSGGEADTQYF.

This sequence joins TRBV5-6 and TRBJ1-2; 7 nucleotides agree with TRBD1. With V trimmed by 2 bases and J by 4 bases, 5 bases remained unmatched. The germline V gene encodes CDR1 SGHDT and CDR2 YYEEEE. CDR3 length: 14 amino acids. CDR3 sequence reads: CASSFLTGTYGYTF. The CDR3 coding sequence is TGTGCCAGCAGCTTCCTGACAGGGACCTATGGCTACACCTTC.

The J gene is TRBJ1-4, the V gene TRBV7-9, with D possibly TRBD1 on 6 matching bases. V lost 1 base and J 8 bases, leaving 17 bases between the germline ends. Germline-derived CDR1 and CDR2 are SEHNR and FQNEAQ (reference sequence). The CDR3 is made up of 16 amino acids. The CDR3 DNA reads as TGTGCCAGCAGCTTAGGCATCGGGGGGGCGAACGAAAAACTGTTTTTT. This translates into CASSLGIGGANEKLFF. Combining the CDR3 with reference TRBV7-9 and TRBJ1-4 gives the whole variable domain DTGVSQNPRHKITKRGQNVTFRCDPISEHNRLYWYRQTLGQGPEFLTYFQNEAQLEKSRLLSDRFSAERPKGSFSTLEIQRTEQGDSAMYLCASSLGIGGANEKLFFGSGTQLSVL.

The chain uses TRBV7-9 and TRBJ1-1, with a possible D match to TRBD1 (6 bases). The germline V gene has CDR1 SEHNR and CDR2 FQNEAQ (reference sequence). The CDR3 runs to 13 residues. V gave up 3 bases and J gave up 3 bases, with 8 bases separating them. The CDR3 spells CASSFDRYTEAFF. The CDR3 nucleotides read TGTGCCAGCAGCTTCGACAGGTACACTGAAGCTTTCTTT.